The rows below give T cell receptor beta chains drawn from one sample of a study of beta chain features in type 1 diabetes. The repertoire was sequenced with immunoSEQ multiplex PCR; TCRdb's copy has only in-frame clones and lacks some. The sample has 20,000 to 25,000 clones; less than 75% are singletons. The sequenced material came from stem cell memory CD4+ T cells from blood. These TCRs come from a man aged 18 to 29 with type 1 diabetes. CDR3s include the opening cysteine and the closing phenylalanine or tryptophan. Each record gives: clone size, D gene, J gene, V gene, CDR3 DNA, CDR3 protein. D genes are given only for firm matches. Size values are once, few and many counts, or a class for expanded clones, and some rows have none.

>-|-|TRBJ1-5|TRBV30
TGTGCCTGGACTCCTGGCCACCTCCCGATCCATCAGCCCCAGCATTTT
CAWTPGHLPIHQPQHF
>-|TRBD1|TRBJ2-7|TRBV28
TGTGCCAGCAGTCCCACATTTACCTTTTTCGACAGGGTATCGTCCTACGAGCAGTACTTC
CASSPTFTFFDRVSSYEQYF
>few|TRBD2|TRBJ2-3|TRBV7-8
TGTGCCAGCAGCTACCCCCGACTAGCGGGAGGCCCCGGTTCGCATACGCAGTATTTT
CASSYPRLAGGPGSHTQYF
>-|-|TRBJ2-3|TRBV10-3
TGTGCCATCAGTGACCGACCTGGGGGACAACAGTATACGCAGTATTTT
CAISDRPGGQQYTQYF
>-|-|TRBJ2-5|TRBV10-3
TGTGCCATCCGCCCGTGGGGAGAAGAGACCCAGTACTTC
CAIRPWGEETQYF
>-|-|TRBJ1-2|TRBV5-1
TGCGCCAGCAGCACTGGACAAGACTCCTATGGCTACACCTTC
CASSTGQDSYGYTF
>-|-|TRBJ1-2|TRBV18
TGTGCCAGCTCACCACCAGGGAGCAACTATGGCTACACCTTC
CASSPPGSNYGYTF
>once|TRBD1|TRBJ1-1|TRBV12-5
TGTGCTAGTGGTCTCGGACAGGGACAGAACACTGAAGCTTTCTTT
CASGLGQGQNTEAFF
>-|-|TRBJ2-7|TRBV27
TGTGCCAGCAGTCAATCGACAGAGTCCTACGAGCAGTACTTC
CASSQSTESYEQYF
>once|TRBD1|TRBJ2-5|TRBV18
TGTGCCAGCTCACTGACAGGGACAGGGTCCGAGACCCAGTACTTC
CASSLTGTGSETQYF
>few|-|TRBJ1-5|TRBV7-2
TGTGCCAGCAGCTTGCGGAGGGATCAGCCCCAGCATTTT
CASSLRRDQPQHF
>few|-|TRBJ1-2|TRBV6-5
TGTGCCAGCACCCAGTGGAACTATGGCTACACCTTC
CASTQWNYGYTF
>-|TRBD1|TRBJ1-5|TRBV18
TGTGCCAGCTCAGAAGACAGGGAACGGCCCCAGCATTTT
CASSEDRERPQHF
>-|-|TRBJ2-5|TRBV6-5
TGTGCCAGCGGAATACAGGGGAGGGAGACCCAGTACTTC
CASGIQGRETQYF
>-|-|TRBJ2-7|TRBV4-3
TGCGCCAGCAGCCTACAGGGTTACGAGCAGTACTTC
CASSLQGYEQYF
>-|TRBD1|TRBJ1-2|TRBV7-2
TGTGCCAGCAGCTTAGCGGGACAGGGGGCGGGGTATGGCTACACCTTC
CASSLAGQGAGYGYTF
>-|TRBD1|TRBJ2-6|TRBV5-4
TGTGCCAGCAGCTCGGGGACAGCCTCTGGGGCCAACGTCCTGACTTTC
CASSSGTASGANVLTF
>-|TRBD2|TRBJ2-1|TRBV11-2
TGTGCCAGCAGCTCGCTAGCGGGAGTTGGGTTCCGTGAGCAGTTCTTC
CASSSLAGVGFREQFF
>-|-|TRBJ2-3|TRBV6-5
TGTGCCAGCAGGGGCCGGGATACGCAGTATTTT
CASRGRDTQYF
>-|TRBD1|TRBJ2-7|TRBV5-1
TGCGCCAGCAGCAGGACAGGGCTCCCCTACGAGCAGTACTTC
CASSRTGLPYEQYF
>-|-|TRBJ2-7|TRBV30
TGTGCCTGGCCCTTGTGGGGGGGGCTCACCTACGAGCAGTACTTC
CAWPLWGGLTYEQYF
>few|-|TRBJ2-3|TRBV6-6
TGTGCCAGCTCTGGGGCTGGCACAGATACGCAGTATTTT
CASSGAGTDTQYF
>-|-|TRBJ2-1|TRBV18
TGTGCCAGCTCACCACCAACGGGGAACAATGAGCAGTTCTTC
CASSPPTGNNEQFF
>-|-|TRBJ1-2|TRBV15
TGTGCCACCAGCAGAGATACAAGAGGGGGCTACACCTTC
CATSRDTRGGYTF
>-|-|TRBJ2-1|TRBV5-6
TGTGCCAGCAGCATGGTGGCCAATGAGCAGTTCTTC
CASSMVANEQFF
>-|TRBD2|TRBJ2-1|TRBV7-2
TGTGCCACCGCGCGACTAGCGGGAGGGGTTTTCAATGAGCAGTTCTTC
CATARLAGGVFNEQFF
>once|-|TRBJ1-1|TRBV2
TGTGCCAGCTTAGGGGTTATCACTGAAGCTTTCTTT
CASLGVITEAFF
>-|TRBD2|TRBJ2-7|TRBV28
TGTGCCAGCAGTAGAGGACTAGCGGGGAATCACTACGAGCAGTACTTC
CASSRGLAGNHYEQYF
>-|-|TRBJ2-7|TRBV28
TGTGCCAGCAGATATAGTGTAGGACAACAGTACTTC
CASRYSVGQQYF
>-|-|TRBJ2-1|TRBV27
TGTGCCAGCAGTCGAGGAGACCCCCCAGGGTACAATGAGCAGTTCTTC
CASSRGDPPGYNEQFF
>few|TRBD2|TRBJ2-1|TRBV5-1
TGCGCCAGCAGTCCAACGACTAGCGCAGACAATGAGCAGTTCTTC
CASSPTTSADNEQFF
>-|TRBD1|TRBJ1-4|TRBV5-1
TGCGCCAGCAGCGAAGGGACAGGAACTCCCATTGTGGGACTGTTTTTT
CASSEGTGTPIVGLFF
>-|-|TRBJ1-5|TRBV28
TGTGCCAGCAGTGATCCGTCAGGGCCTAATCAGCCCCAGCATTTT
CASSDPSGPNQPQHF
>few|TRBD1|TRBJ2-1|TRBV5-6
TGTGCCAGCAGCTTGTTCACAGGGGTATACAATGAGCAGTTCTTC
CASSLFTGVYNEQFF
>-|-|TRBJ2-7|TRBV5-1
TGCGCCAGCAGACCCGGGACTGCATCCTACGAGCAGTACTTC
CASRPGTASYEQYF
>-|TRBD1|TRBJ2-7|TRBV18
TGTGCCAGCTCACCGACAGGGTCGTGGGAGCAGTACTTC
CASSPTGSWEQYF
>-|-|TRBJ1-1|TRBV19
TGTGCCAGTAGTATACAGGGAACCTCTTGGGCCTCTGCCCGGGACACTGAAGCTTTCTTT
CASSIQGTSWASARDTEAFF
>few|TRBD2|TRBJ2-1|TRBV2
TGTGCCAGCATCCCCTCTAGCGGGAGTTTTGGTGAGCAGTTCTTC
CASIPSSGSFGEQFF
>few|-|TRBJ2-5|TRBV2
TGTGCCAGCAGAAGACAGGCACAGTACTTC
CASRRQAQYF
>-|TRBD2|TRBJ2-7|TRBV10-3
TGTGCCATCAGTGAGACATTCCGGGACTACCACCACTACGAGCAGTACTTC
CAISETFRDYHHYEQYF
>few|-|TRBJ2-3|TRBV7-8
TGTGCCAGCAGCTTACAGATCACAGATACGCAGTATTTT
CASSLQITDTQYF
>-|TRBD1|TRBJ2-7|TRBV28
TGTGCCAGCATTACCCCCGGGACAGGGGGATTCGGCGAGCAGTACTTC
CASITPGTGGFGEQYF
>-|-|TRBJ1-1|TRBV2
TGTGCCAGCAGTCTCGACACGAACACTGAAGCTTTCTTT
CASSLDTNTEAFF
>-|TRBD1|TRBJ2-3|TRBV27
TGTGCCAGCAGCCTCAACCAGGGGGTTAGCACAGATACGCAGTATTTT
CASSLNQGVSTDTQYF
>-|-|TRBJ2-3|TRBV30
TGTGCCTGGACTGTTAGCCGGTGGGATACGCAGTATTTT
CAWTVSRWDTQYF
>-|TRBD2|TRBJ2-5|TRBV2
TGTGCCAGCTCTAAACTCACGGGGGGGGAGACCCAGTACTTC
CASSKLTGGETQYF
>-|TRBD2|TRBJ2-3|TRBV7-2
TGTGCCAGCAGCCGCCGCGGGACTAGCGGGATAGTGGATACGCAGTATTTT
CASSRRGTSGIVDTQYF
>few|-|TRBJ2-7|TRBV7-9
TGTGCCAGCAGCTTGTCCGGGAGCCGCGAGCAGTACTTC
CASSLSGSREQYF
>-|-|TRBJ1-1|TRBV11-2
TGTGCCAGCAGTACACAGGGAACTGAAGCTTTCTTT
CASSTQGTEAFF
>-|-|TRBJ1-5|TRBV6-6
TGTGCCAGCAGTTACCTCGGACAGCTCCAGCCCCAGCATTTT
CASSYLGQLQPQHF
>-|TRBD1|TRBJ2-1|TRBV7-8
TGTGCCAGCAGCCCCCGACAACAGGGGCCGCTCTACAATGAGCAGTTCTTC
CASSPRQQGPLYNEQFF
>-|TRBD2|TRBJ2-3|TRBV5-4
TGTGCCAGCAGCGTCCGACTAGCGTGGGGGAGCACAGATACGCAGTATTTT
CASSVRLAWGSTDTQYF
>-|-|TRBJ2-1|TRBV2
TGTGCCAGCAGTTACCACGCGGGGATTGGGAATGAGCAGTTCTTC
CASSYHAGIGNEQFF
>-|-|TRBJ2-1|TRBV30
TGTGCCTGGAGTGAAGGGGCGTGGTCCTACAATGAGCAGTTCTTC
CAWSEGAWSYNEQFF
>-|-|TRBJ1-3|TRBV29-1
TGCAGCGTTGGATCATCGGTCGGAAACACCATATATTTT
CSVGSSVGNTIYF
>-|-|TRBJ2-1|TRBV12-2
TGTGCAAGTCGCCAAGAGGCCGGGAGGGCCTTATACAATGAGCAGTTCTTC
CASRQEAGRALYNEQFF
>few|-|TRBJ2-2|TRBV5-4
TGTGCCAGCAGCTTGGGGGGGCCGGCCCGGGGCGGGGAGCTGTTTTTT
CASSLGGPARGGELFF
>few|-|TRBJ1-5|TRBV21-1
TGTGCCAGCAGGGGGAGGGGTTGCAATCAGCCCCAGCATTTT
CASRGRGCNQPQHF
>-|-|TRBJ1-4|TRBV11-2
TGTGCCAGCAGCCCAGAATGGCGGGGGGCCCGAACTAATGAAAAACTGTTTTTT
CASSPEWRGARTNEKLFF